The 12 T cell receptor beta chains presented below share a single source sample, sequenced in a study of blood T cell repertoires in COVID-19. Only in-frame clones appear in the TCRdb table, and some are missing; sequencing was by immunoSEQ multiplex PCR. The data contain 650,000 to 800,000 clones, 70% to 90% of them singletons. Input material: peripheral blood. These receptors were obtained from a woman aged 18-29 years with acute or convalescent COVID-19.

The rearrangement uses TRBV19 and TRBJ1-6; a weak D match, TRBD1 (5 bases). Germline CDR1 reads LNHDA; CDR2 reads SQIVND (reference sequence). There are 14 residues in the CDR3. The V end was cut by 6 bases, the J end by 8 bases, with 14 bases between. The CDR3 DNA is TGTGCCAGTAGCTGGGGCAACCGCGATTCACCCCTCCACTTT. Amino acid sequence: CASSWGNRDSPLHF.

The CDR3 reads CASSTSGTGNTEAFF. Here the CDR3 DNA reads TGTGCCAGTAGTACCTCAGGGACAGGGAACACTGAAGCTTTCTTT. The chain employs TRBV19 and TRBJ1-1; TRBD1 matches 8 bases. The germline V gene encodes CDR1 LNHDA and CDR2 SQIVND (reference sequence). J lost 1 base, V lost 4 bases, and 5 bases had no gene match. CDR3 length: 15 amino acids.

The chain uses TRBV3-1 (or the pseudogene TRBV3-2) and TRBJ1-1, with a tentative D call TRBD1 (5 bases). This CDR3 has 18 residues. Looked up from germline, CDR1 is LGHDT and CDR2 is YNNKEL (reference sequence). Deletions cut 1 base from V and 2 bases from J, with 20 bases between. The CDR3 DNA sequence: TGTGCCAGCAGCCAAGTCGGTGGCAGGGTAAGCTCTAACACTGAAGCTTTCTTT. The encoded protein is CASSQVGGRVSSNTEAFF.

This rearrangement joins TRBV18 to TRBJ2-5; D might be TRBD1 (6 bases). Trimming took 0 bases from V and 0 from J, leaving 8 bases between them. This CDR3 contains 15 residues. Looked up from germline, CDR1 is KGHSH and CDR2 is LQKENI. The CDR3: CASSPPGDNQETQYF. The CDR3 DNA reads TGTGCCAGCTCACCACCGGGGGACAACCAAGAGACCCAGTACTTC.

V is TRBV5-1 and J is TRBJ2-7, with TRBD1 as a possible D gene (6 bases). Germline CDR1 and CDR2: SGHRS and YFSETQ. The CDR3 consists of 15 residues. Trimming took off 2 bases at V and 5 bases at J, with 17 bases between the two ends. The CDR3 protein is CASSLAITTGNEQYF. The CDR3 nucleotides are TGCGCCAGCAGCTTAGCCATAACGACAGGTAACGAGCAGTACTTC.

The rearrangement joins TRBV7-8 to TRBJ1-1; D perhaps matches TRBD1 (5 bases). Deletions cut 3 bases from V and 0 bases from J, with 11 bases between. CDR3 size: 15 residues. Germline loops: CDR1 SGHVS, CDR2 FQNEAQ. CDR3: CASSFQVTVNTEAFF. As DNA, the CDR3 is TGTGCCAGCAGCTTCCAAGTGACAGTGAACACTGAAGCTTTCTTT.

With regard to this clone: The sample holds other DNA sequences that translate to the same CDR3. The CDR3 protein is CASSVASSYEQYF. CDR3 coding DNA: TGTGCCAGCAGCGTAGCTTCCTCCTACGAGCAGTACTTC. The chain recombines TRBV9 with TRBJ2-7; no definite D call. Germline V lookup: CDR1 SGDLS, CDR2 YYNGEE. V shed 0 bases and J shed 0 bases, with 4 bases lying between them. The CDR3 length is 13 residues. Filled out from reference TRBV9 and TRBJ2-7, the complete variable domain reads DSGVTQTPKHLITATGQRVTLRCSPRSGDLSVYWYQQSLDQGLQFLIQYYNGEERAKGNILERFSAQQFPDLHSELNLSSLELGDSALYFCASSVASSYEQYFGPGTRLTVT.

This clone was counted only a few times. The chain uses TRBV6-1 and TRBJ2-3; 7 bases fit TRBD1. Germline assignment: CDR1 MNHNS and CDR2 SASEGT. The CDR3 loop spans 15 amino acids. J lost 1 base, V lost 2 bases, and 3 bases had no gene match. CDR3 amino acids: CASSESTGGTDTQYF. Written as DNA, the CDR3 is TGTGCCAGCAGTGAAAGCACAGGGGGCACAGATACGCAGTATTTT.

The chain couples TRBV5-1 to TRBJ2-1; D possibly corresponds to TRBD2 (5 bases). Looked up from germline, CDR1 is SGHRS and CDR2 is YFSETQ. The CDR3 is 17 residues long. Trimming pared 0 bases from V and 0 bases from J, leaving 13 bases between. The CDR3 DNA sequence: TGCGCCAGCAGCTTGGAAGGAGGACCGAGCTCCTACAATGAGCAGTTCTTC. Protein: CASSLEGGPSSYNEQFF.

The rearrangement uses TRBV4-3 and TRBJ1-6; no definite D call. This CDR3 is 18 amino acids long. V dropped 1 base and J dropped 0 bases, with 13 bases sitting between them. Germline V CDR1 and CDR2: LGHNA, YSLEER. The CDR3 protein is CASSQGDPQSSYNSPLHF. CDR3 DNA sequence: TGCGCCAGCAGCCAAGGAGACCCACAGAGCTCCTATAATTCACCCCTCCACTTT.

V and J are TRBV9 and TRBJ1-2; the D gene is possibly TRBD1 (5 bases). Trimming removed 4 bases from V and 8 bases from J, with 18 bases in between. The CDR3 length is 14 residues. CDR1 is SGDLS and CDR2 is YYNGEE in the germline V gene. The CDR3 DNA reads TGTGCCAGCAGCTCGAGCGGGGCTTTTGGAGGCTACACCTTC. Amino acid sequence: CASSSSGAFGGYTF.

The V gene is TRBV9, the J gene TRBJ1-3; TRBD1 is a possible D gene (6 bases). V lost 4 bases to trimming and J lost 0 bases, with 14 bases between them. The germline V gene encodes CDR1 SGDLS and CDR2 YYNGEE. The CDR3 runs 16 residues. CDR3 nucleotides: TGTGCCAGCAGCCTCTCGGGGGGCTACTCTGGAAACACCATATATTTT. It specifies CASSLSGGYSGNTIYF.